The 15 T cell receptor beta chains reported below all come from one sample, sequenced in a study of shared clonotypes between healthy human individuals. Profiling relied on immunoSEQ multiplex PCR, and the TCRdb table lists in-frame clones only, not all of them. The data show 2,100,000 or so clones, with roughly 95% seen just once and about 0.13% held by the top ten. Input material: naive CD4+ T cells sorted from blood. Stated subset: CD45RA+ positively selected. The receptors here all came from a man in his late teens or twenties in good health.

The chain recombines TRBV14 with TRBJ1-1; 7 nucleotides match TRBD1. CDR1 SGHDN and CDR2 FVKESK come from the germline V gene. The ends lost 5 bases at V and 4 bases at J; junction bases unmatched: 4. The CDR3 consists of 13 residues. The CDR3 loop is CASSLQGTTEAFF. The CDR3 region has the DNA TGTGCCAGCAGCTTACAGGGGACCACTGAAGCTTTCTTT.

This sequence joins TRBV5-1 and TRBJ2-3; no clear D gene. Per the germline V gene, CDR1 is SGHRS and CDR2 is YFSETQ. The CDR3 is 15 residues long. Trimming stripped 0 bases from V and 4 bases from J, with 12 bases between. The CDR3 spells CASSLVPWAADTQYF. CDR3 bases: TGCGCCAGCAGCTTGGTACCCTGGGCCGCAGATACGCAGTATTTT. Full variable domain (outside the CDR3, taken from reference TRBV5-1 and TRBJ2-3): KAGVTQTPRYLIKTRGQQVTLSCSPISGHRSVSWYQQTPGQGLQFLFEYFSETQRNKGNFPGRFSGRQFSNSRSEMNVSTLELGDSALYLCASSLVPWAADTQYFGPGTRLTVL.

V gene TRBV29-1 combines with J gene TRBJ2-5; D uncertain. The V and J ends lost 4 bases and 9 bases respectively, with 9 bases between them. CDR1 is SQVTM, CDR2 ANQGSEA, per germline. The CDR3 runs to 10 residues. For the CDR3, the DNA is TGCAGCGTTGTGTTGTCTTCCCAGTACTTC. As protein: CSVVLSSQYF.

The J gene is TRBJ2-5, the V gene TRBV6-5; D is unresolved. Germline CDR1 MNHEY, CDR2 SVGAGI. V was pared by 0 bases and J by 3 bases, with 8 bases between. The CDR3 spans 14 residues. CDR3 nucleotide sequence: TGTGCCAGCAGTTACTCGGAGACAAAAGAGACCCAGTACTTC. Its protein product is CASSYSETKETQYF.

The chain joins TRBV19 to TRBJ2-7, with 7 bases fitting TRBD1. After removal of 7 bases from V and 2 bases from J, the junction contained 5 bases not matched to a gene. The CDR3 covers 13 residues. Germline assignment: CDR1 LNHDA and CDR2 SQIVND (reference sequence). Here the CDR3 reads CASKAGTAYEQYF. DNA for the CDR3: TGTGCCAGTAAGGCCGGGACAGCCTACGAGCAGTACTTC.

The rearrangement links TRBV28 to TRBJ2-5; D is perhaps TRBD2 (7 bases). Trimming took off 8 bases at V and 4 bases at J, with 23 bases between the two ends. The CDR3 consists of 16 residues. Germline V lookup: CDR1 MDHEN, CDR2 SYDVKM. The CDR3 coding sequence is TGTGCCAGCGGAGGGTGGGTCCGGGGGGCCGGAGAGACCCAGTACTTC. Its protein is CASGGWVRGAGETQYF.

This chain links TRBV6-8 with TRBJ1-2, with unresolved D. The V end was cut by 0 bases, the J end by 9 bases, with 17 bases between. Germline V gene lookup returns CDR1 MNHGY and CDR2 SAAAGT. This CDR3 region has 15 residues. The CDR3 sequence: CASSYSMAVGDSYTF. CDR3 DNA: TGTGCCAGCAGTTACTCGATGGCGGTCGGCGATAGCTACACCTTC.

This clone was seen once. For the CDR3, the DNA is TGCGCCAGCAACCCGCGGGGAGAGGGGGTCCCTGAAGCTTTCTTT. Residues: CASNPRGEGVPEAFF. This chain uses TRBV10-1 with TRBJ1-1, with a tentative D call TRBD1 (6 bases). From germline, CDR1 is WNHNN and CDR2 SYGVQD (reference sequence). The V end lost 7 bases, the J end lost 6 bases, and 21 bases lay between the germline ends. This CDR3 spans 15 amino acids.

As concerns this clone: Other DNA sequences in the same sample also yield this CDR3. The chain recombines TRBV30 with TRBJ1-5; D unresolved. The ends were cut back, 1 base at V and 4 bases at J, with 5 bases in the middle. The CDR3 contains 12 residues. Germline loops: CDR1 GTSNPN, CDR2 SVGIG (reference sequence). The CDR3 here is CAWSGGNQPQHF. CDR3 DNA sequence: TGTGCCTGGAGTGGAGGGAATCAGCCCCAGCATTTT.

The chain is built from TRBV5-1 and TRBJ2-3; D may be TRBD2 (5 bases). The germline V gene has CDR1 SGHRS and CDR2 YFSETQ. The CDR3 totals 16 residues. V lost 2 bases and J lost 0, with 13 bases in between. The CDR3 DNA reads TGCGCCAGCAGCTTAGAAGGACTGGGGAGCACAGATACGCAGTATTTT. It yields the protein CASSLEGLGSTDTQYF.

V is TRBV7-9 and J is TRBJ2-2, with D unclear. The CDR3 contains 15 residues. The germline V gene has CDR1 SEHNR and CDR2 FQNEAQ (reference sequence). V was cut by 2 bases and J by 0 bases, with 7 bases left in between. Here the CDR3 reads CASSLRSANTGELFF. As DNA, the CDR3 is TGTGCCAGCAGCTTAAGGTCCGCGAACACCGGGGAGCTGTTTTTT.

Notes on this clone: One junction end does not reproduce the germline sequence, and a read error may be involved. CDR3 bases: TGCGCGAGCACCCCCGGGACAGGTCCGGTTGGAAACACCATATATTTT. Translation gives CASTPGTGPVGNTIYF. This rearrangement joins TRBV5-1 to TRBJ1-3, with TRBD1 matching over 8 bases. CDR1 is SGHRS and CDR2 is YFSETQ in the germline V gene. This CDR3 has 16 residues. Variable domain in full (rest from reference TRBV5-1 and TRBJ1-3): KAGVTQTPRYLIKTRGQQVTLSCSPISGHRSVSWYQQTPGQGLQFLFEYFSETQRNKGNFPGRFSGRQFSNSRSEMNVSTLELGDSALYLCASTPGTGPVGNTIYFGEGSWLTVV.

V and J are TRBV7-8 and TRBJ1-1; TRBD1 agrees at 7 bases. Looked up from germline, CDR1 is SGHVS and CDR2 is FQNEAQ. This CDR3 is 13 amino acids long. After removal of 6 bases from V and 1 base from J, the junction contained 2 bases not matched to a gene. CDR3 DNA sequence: TGTGCCAGCAGTTGGACAGGGAACACTGAAGCTTTCTTT. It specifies CASSWTGNTEAFF.

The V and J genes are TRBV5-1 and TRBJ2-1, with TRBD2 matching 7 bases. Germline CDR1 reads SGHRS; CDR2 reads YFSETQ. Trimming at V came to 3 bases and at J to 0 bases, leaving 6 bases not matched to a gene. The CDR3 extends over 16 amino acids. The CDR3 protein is CASSSRLASSYNEQFF. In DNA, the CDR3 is TGCGCCAGCAGCTCAAGACTAGCCAGCTCCTACAATGAGCAGTTCTTC.

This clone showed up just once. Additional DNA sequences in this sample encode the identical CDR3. CDR3 sequence: CASSYRAGELFF. CDR3 coding DNA: TGTGCCAGCAGTTATCGGGCCGGGGAGCTGTTTTTT. This rearrangement joins TRBV6-5 to TRBJ2-2, with D unclear. Germline assignment: CDR1 MNHEY and CDR2 SVGAGI. The CDR3 runs 12 residues. V lost 3 bases to trimming and J lost 6 bases, with 5 bases between them.